Presented here are 26 T cell receptor beta chains from one specimen sequenced in a study of shared clonotypes between healthy human individuals. Clones were read by immunoSEQ multiplex PCR, and TCRdb kept only the in-frame ones, dropping some. The sample includes about 2.4 million clones, 80% to 95% of them seen just once. Material: naive CD4+ T cells from PBMCs. Sample subset: CD45RA+ positively selected. The receptors shown here come from a man younger than 30 in good health. Some clones in this sample may be carry-over from other donors' samples.

The chain joins TRBV29-1 to TRBJ1-2, with D possibly matching TRBD1 (6 bases). This CDR3 region has 15 residues. Germline loops: CDR1 SQVTM, CDR2 ANQGSEA. The germline V and J ends were trimmed by 4 bases and 0 bases, with 15 bases remaining between them. Written as DNA, the CDR3 is TGCAGCGTTGGGCCGCGACAGGCCACTAACTATGGCTACACCTTC. It is translated as CSVGPRQATNYGYTF.

As concerns this clone: The same CDR3 is also encoded by other DNA sequences in this sample. The V gene is TRBV5-1, the J gene TRBJ2-7, with 7 bases matching TRBD1. J gave up 2 bases and V 0 bases, and 5 bases lay outside the gene matches. Germline loops: CDR1 SGHRS, CDR2 YFSETQ. The CDR3 extends over 15 amino acids. This chain's CDR3 is CASSLASGGPYEQYF. CDR3 bases: TGCGCCAGCAGCTTGGCCTCAGGGGGACCCTACGAGCAGTACTTC.

Regarding this clone: Different DNA sequences within this sample yield the same CDR3. This chain links TRBV5-1 with TRBJ2-7, with TRBD2 identical over 13 bases. Losses at the gene ends were 4 bases for V and 2 bases for J; bases not matched to a gene: 3. Germline V gene data show CDR1 as SGHRS and CDR2 as YFSETQ. The CDR3 runs 15 residues. This chain's CDR3 is CASSPGLAGTYEQYF. The CDR3 bases are TGCGCCAGCAGCCCGGGACTAGCGGGAACCTACGAGCAGTACTTC. Full variable domain (outside the CDR3, taken from reference TRBV5-1 and TRBJ2-7): KAGVTQTPRYLIKTRGQQVTLSCSPISGHRSVSWYQQTPGQGLQFLFEYFSETQRNKGNFPGRFSGRQFSNSRSEMNVSTLELGDSALYLCASSPGLAGTYEQYFGPGTRLTVT.

Regarding this clone: The same CDR3 can be traced to other DNA sequences in this sample. J is TRBJ1-5 and V is TRBV5-1, with D possibly TRBD1 on 5 matching bases. Per the germline V gene, CDR1 is SGHRS and CDR2 is YFSETQ. This CDR3 contains 16 residues. Trimming stripped 4 bases from V and 0 bases from J, with 14 bases between. The CDR3 sequence is CASSQAGPYSNQPQHF. The DNA of the CDR3 is TGCGCCAGCAGCCAGGCGGGGCCATATAGCAATCAGCCCCAGCATTTT.

The chain has TRBV27 and TRBJ2-7; 9 positions agree with TRBD2. V shed 5 bases, J shed 3 bases, and the junction held 8 bases outside the gene matches. The germline V gene encodes CDR1 MNHEY and CDR2 SMNVEV (reference sequence). CDR3 length equals 15 residues. For the CDR3, the DNA is TGTGCCAGCAGTCTCGGGGTAGCGGGGGTCTACGAGCAGTACTTC. Protein product: CASSLGVAGVYEQYF.

V and J are TRBV18 and TRBJ1-4; D might be TRBD1 (5 bases). The germline V gene encodes CDR1 KGHSH and CDR2 LQKENI. V gave up 3 bases and J gave up 6 bases, with 17 bases separating them. The CDR3 covers 16 residues. CDR3 bases: TGTGCCAGCTCACCGGCCGGGGGAAAGAGGGATGAAAAACTGTTTTTT. As protein: CASSPAGGKRDEKLFF.

The gene calls are TRBV18 and TRBJ2-5, with unresolved D. Trimming cost V 6 bases and J 1 base, with 12 bases left between them. This CDR3 contains 14 residues. Germline lookup yields CDR1 KGHSH and CDR2 LQKENI. The CDR3, as DNA: TGTGCCAGCTCGCCGGCTGGTCGCCAAGAGACCCAGTACTTC. Amino acid sequence: CASSPAGRQETQYF.

The chain uses TRBV12-5 and TRBJ1-5; TRBD1 might be the D (5 bases). V lost 4 bases and J lost 2, with 24 bases in between. Germline V CDR1 and CDR2: LGHNT, FRNRAP. The CDR3 is 19 residues long. CDR3 nucleotides: TGTGCTAGTGGTTCGATGAGGCCGGGGGGAGGGAATGGCAATCAGCCCCAGCATTTT. Residues: CASGSMRPGGGNGNQPQHF.

To note about this clone: This specimen includes other DNA sequences encoding the same CDR3. The chain uses TRBV7-3 and TRBJ2-3; D may be TRBD2 (6 bases). With 2 bases removed from V and 4 bases from J, the gap between germline ends came to 10 bases. CDR1 and CDR2 from the germline V gene are SGHTA and FQGTGA. There are 14 residues in the CDR3. CDR3 bases: TGTGCCAGCAGCTTATCCTTAGCGGCAGATACGCAGTATTTT. Protein: CASSLSLAADTQYF.

The chain joins TRBV4-2 to TRBJ1-5; possibly TRBD1 for D (6 bases). The ends were cut back, 4 bases at V and 4 bases at J, with 17 bases in the middle. The CDR3 spans 16 residues. Per germline, CDR1 LGHNA and CDR2 YNFKEQ. Here the CDR3 reads CASSPKGAGVNQPQHF. CDR3 nucleotides: TGTGCCAGCAGCCCGAAAGGCGCAGGGGTAAATCAGCCCCAGCATTTT.

This clone was recorded only once. Written as DNA, the CDR3 is TGTGCCAGCAGCCGACGGCCCTTGAACAGGGGGCGGCGGGAGGTTTACAATGAGCAGTTCTTC. This gives the protein CASSRRPLNRGRREVYNEQFF. This sequence joins TRBV4-2 and TRBJ2-1; weak D call: TRBD1 (9 bases). Germline V gives CDR1 LGHNA, CDR2 YNFKEQ. The CDR3 length is 21 residues. The V and J ends lost 4 bases and 4 bases respectively, with 32 bases between them.

This chain joins TRBV29-1 and TRBJ2-5; D remains unclear. This CDR3 is 14 amino acids long. The germline V gene has CDR1 SQVTM and CDR2 ANQGSEA. Trimming left V 0 bases short and J 2 bases short, with 10 bases between. The DNA of the CDR3 is TGCAGCGTTGAAGAATGGGGTGCGCAAGAGACCCAGTACTTC. Encoded protein: CSVEEWGAQETQYF.

CDR3 nucleotides: TGTGCCACGGGGACAGCTTTCGAGCAGTACTTC. Amino acids: CATGTAFEQYF. This chain links TRBV15 with TRBJ2-7; 7 nucleotides agree with TRBD1. The CDR3 sequence is 11 residues long. Germline V gives CDR1 LNHNV, CDR2 YYDKDF (reference sequence). Trimming took 9 bases from V and 6 from J; bases not matched to a gene: 5.

In this sample, this clone turned up once. The gene calls are TRBV28 and TRBJ2-3; 11 nucleotides match TRBD1. CDR3 length: 15 residues. Trimming at V came to 6 bases and at J to 6 bases, leaving 8 bases not matched to a gene. The germline V gene encodes CDR1 MDHEN and CDR2 SYDVKM. In DNA, the CDR3 is TGTGCCAGCAGAAACGGACAGGGGGCTTGGGATACGCAGTATTTT. This translates into CASRNGQGAWDTQYF.

The chain combines TRBV4-3 with TRBJ2-7; no clear D. The CDR3 sequence is 16 residues long. The germline gives CDR1 LGHNA, CDR2 YSLEER. Trimming took 0 bases from V and 2 from J, leaving 14 bases between them. The CDR3 protein is CASSQDWSSLAYEQYF. The CDR3 DNA reads TGCGCCAGCAGCCAAGATTGGTCCTCTTTGGCCTACGAGCAGTACTTC.

The V and J genes are TRBV2 and TRBJ1-5, with unresolved D. In germline, CDR1 is SNHLY, CDR2 FYNNEI. The CDR3 is 15 residues long. V shed 9 bases and J shed 2 bases, with 17 bases lying between them. CDR3 nucleotides: TGTGCCAGTTGTGGCGATATCGGGGGCAATCAGCCCCAGCATTTT. Translated, it gives CASCGDIGGNQPQHF. Together with reference TRBV2 and TRBJ1-5, the CDR3 gives the full variable domain: EPEVTQTPSHQVTQMGQEVILRCVPISNHLYFYWYRQILGQKVEFLVSFYNNEISEKSEIFDDQFSVERPDGSNFTLKIRSTKLEDSAMYFCASCGDIGGNQPQHFGDGTRLSIL.

The chain is built from TRBV15 and TRBJ1-6; 7 bases map to TRBD1. The ends lost 5 bases at V and 5 bases at J; junction bases unmatched: 9. The germline V gene encodes CDR1 LNHNV and CDR2 YYDKDF (reference sequence). This CDR3 comprises 16 residues. This CDR3 is CATSRGMTGNNSPLHF. Written as DNA, the CDR3 is TGTGCCACCAGCCGGGGGATGACAGGGAATAATTCACCCCTCCACTTT.

V usage is TRBV5-1 and J usage is TRBJ2-1; D might be TRBD2 (6 bases). The V gene's germline CDR1 is SGHRS and CDR2 YFSETQ. CDR3 length equals 14 residues. The V end lost 4 bases, the J end lost 8 bases, and 16 bases lay between the germline ends. The CDR3 coding sequence is TGCGCCAGCAGCCTGGGGGACTTCGGGGATGAGCAGTTCTTC. Amino acid sequence: CASSLGDFGDEQFF.

This sequence joins TRBV7-8 and TRBJ2-1; TRBD2 aligns across 11 bases. This CDR3 comprises 17 residues. The germline V gene encodes CDR1 SGHVS and CDR2 FQNEAQ. The trim removed 3 bases at V and 5 bases at J, leaving 9 bases unmatched. The chain's CDR3 is CASSFSSGRVINNEQFF. CDR3 coding DNA: TGTGCCAGCAGCTTTAGTAGCGGGAGGGTAATTAACAATGAGCAGTTCTTC. Full variable domain (remainder filled in from reference TRBV7-8 and TRBJ2-1): GAGVSQSPRYKVAKRGQDVALRCDPISGHVSLFWYQQALGQGPEFLTYFQNEAQLDKSGLPSDRFFAERPEGSVSTLKIQRTQQEDSAVYLCASSFSSGRVINNEQFFGPGTRLTVL.

This clone showed up just once. This sequence joins TRBV7-2 and TRBJ2-7; 7 nucleotides agree with TRBD1. Germline trimming cut 5 bases from V and 2 bases from J; bases unmatched to any gene: 9. The CDR3 is 15 amino acids. The germline V gene has CDR1 SGHTA and CDR2 FQGNSA. CDR3 sequence (DNA): TGTGCCAGCAGCAACCGGGACAGCCTGACCTACGAGCAGTACTTC. Its protein is CASSNRDSLTYEQYF.

This clone was counted a single time. The sample holds other DNA sequences that translate to the same CDR3. The chain carries TRBV28 and TRBJ1-2; D gene unclear. Germline assignment: CDR1 MDHEN and CDR2 SYDVKM. The V end was cut by 6 bases, the J end by 4 bases, with 9 bases between. The length of the CDR3 is 12 residues. DNA of the CDR3: TGTGCCAGCAGCCTGCTGGGCTATGGCTACACCTTC. Encoded protein: CASSLLGYGYTF.

This clone was recorded once. The rearrangement uses TRBV4-2 and TRBJ2-7; 9 bases agree with TRBD2. Germline CDR1 and CDR2: LGHNA and YNFKEQ. This CDR3 comprises 16 residues. Trimming removed 0 bases from V and 2 bases from J; junction bases left unmatched: 5. The CDR3 here is CASSQEYSGRAYEQYF. The DNA of the CDR3 is TGTGCCAGCAGCCAAGAGTATAGCGGGAGAGCCTACGAGCAGTACTTC.

J is TRBJ1-2 and V is TRBV7-9; maybe TRBD1 (5 bases). From germline, CDR1 is SEHNR and CDR2 FQNEAQ (reference sequence). V was clipped by 1 base and J by 2 bases, with 11 bases between them. The length of the CDR3 is 15 residues. The CDR3 region is CASSLGAGQNYGYTF. The CDR3 nucleotides are TGTGCCAGCAGCTTAGGAGCAGGGCAAAACTATGGCTACACCTTC. The variable domain in full, completed from reference TRBV7-9 and TRBJ1-2, reads DTGVSQNPRHKITKRGQNVTFRCDPISEHNRLYWYRQTLGQGPEFLTYFQNEAQLEKSRLLSDRFSAERPKGSFSTLEIQRTEQGDSAMYLCASSLGAGQNYGYTFGSGTRLTVV.

V is TRBV28 and J is TRBJ2-2; D perhaps matches TRBD2 (6 bases). The V and J ends lost 6 bases and 7 bases respectively, with 12 bases between them. Per the germline V gene, CDR1 is MDHEN and CDR2 is SYDVKM. The CDR3 contains 13 residues. CDR3 residues: CASRDPGSGELFF. In DNA form, the CDR3 reads TGTGCCAGCAGAGACCCCGGGAGCGGGGAGCTGTTTTTT.

The chain couples TRBV11-2 to TRBJ1-3; a possible D gene is TRBD1 (5 bases). Trimming removed 5 bases from V and 0 bases from J, with 8 bases in between. The CDR3 spans 14 residues. CDR1 and CDR2 (germline): SGHAT, FQNNGV. The CDR3 region has the DNA TGTGCCAGCAGCCAGGGCTACTCTGGAAACACCATATATTTT. Its protein product is CASSQGYSGNTIYF. Based on the CDR3 plus reference TRBV11-2 and TRBJ1-3, the full variable domain is EAGVAQSPRYKIIEKRQSVAFWCNPISGHATLYWYQQILGQGPKLLIQFQNNGVVDDSQLPKDRFSAERLKGVDSTLKIQPAKLEDSAVYLCASSQGYSGNTIYFGEGSWLTVV.

Only a few counts were recorded for this clone. This chain joins TRBV11-2 and TRBJ1-4; D is perhaps TRBD1 (5 bases). V was pared by 3 bases and J by 7 bases, with 6 bases between. The CDR3 consists of 12 residues. Per the germline V gene, CDR1 is SGHAT and CDR2 is FQNNGV. CDR3 sequence reads: CASSFGGEKLFF. The CDR3 DNA follows: TGTGCCAGCAGCTTCGGGGGTGAAAAACTGTTTTTT.